What follows describes a single T cell receptor beta chain. Assay: immunoSEQ multiplex PCR; the TCRdb copy retains only in-frame clones and omits some. The data hold 250,000 to 300,000 clones, with roughly nine tenths observed a single time. The CDR3 covers 15 residues. Trimming removed 2 bases at V and 3 bases at J, with 10 bases between. Germline lookup yields CDR1 KGHSH and CDR2 LQKENI. These data are taken from a study of blood T cell repertoires in COVID-19. The chain uses TRBV18 and TRBJ2-2; D is unclear. Sequencing was performed on peripheral blood. The source of this sequence is a woman in her twenties or thirties with COVID-19, enrolled during active disease. CDR3 residues: CASSPLMEYTGELFF. The DNA of the CDR3 is TGTGCCAGCTCACCATTAATGGAGTACACCGGGGAGCTGTTTTTT.